Presented here are 9 T cell receptor beta chains from one specimen sequenced in a study of blood T cells in healthy people across ages. A second PCR of 7 to 11 cycles used a sample-barcoded 5' primer and a J-beta primer mix. A single record per CDR3 protein comes from TCRdb applying MiXCR to the 5' RACE reads. Of some 670,000 distinct CDR3 sequences in the sample, around 50% are singletons; the top ten hold roughly 14%. Sequenced: blood. These receptors were collected from a woman of 80 years or more in good health.

This clonotype was seen ten or more times. The chain recombines TRBV27 with TRBJ1-2; D is undetermined. The germline CDR1 and CDR2 sequences are MNHEY and SMNVEV (reference sequence). This CDR3 region has 16 residues. Trimming pared 5 bases from V and 5 bases from J, leaving 21 bases between. Here the CDR3 DNA reads TGTGCCAGCAGTCGACTATCCCCTAACTTGTGGTATGGCTACACCTTC. It codes for CASSRLSPNLWYGYTF.

The rearrangement joins TRBV28 to TRBJ2-7; D is ambiguous. Germline V lookup: CDR1 MDHEN, CDR2 SYDVKM. The V end was cut by 6 bases, the J end by 3 bases, with 18 bases between. The CDR3 spans 15 residues. CDR3 region: CASSPLELPDYEQYF. DNA for the CDR3: TGTGCCAGCAGCCCCCTTGAGCTACCGGACTACGAGCAGTACTTC.

On this clonotype: A clone one base away is much larger, so this may be a read error. The chain recombines TRBV10-2 with TRBJ2-3; the match to TRBD2 covers 7 bases. This CDR3 has 14 amino acids. The germline gives CDR1 WSHSY, CDR2 SAAADI. Written as DNA, the CDR3 is TGCGCCAGCAGTCCAGCGGGAAGCACAGATGCGCAGTATTTT. Its protein product is CASSPAGSTDAQYF.

This chain links TRBV5-1 with TRBJ2-1; the match to TRBD2 covers 7 bases. V trimming: 3 bases; J trimming: 4 bases; junction bases outside the gene matches: 7. CDR1 and CDR2 from the germline V gene are SGHRS and YFSETQ. The CDR3 sequence is 15 residues long. CDR3 protein: CASSSSGNLYNEQFF. CDR3 DNA sequence: TGCGCCAGCAGCTCTAGCGGAAACCTATACAATGAGCAGTTCTTC.

The chain has TRBV6-1 and TRBJ1-1; D possibly corresponds to TRBD1 (5 bases). The CDR3 has 15 amino acids. V lost 4 bases and J lost 4, with 16 bases in between. Germline CDR1 MNHNS, CDR2 SASEGT. CDR3 amino acids: CASSGGGWGGTEAFF. CDR3 nucleotides: TGTGCCAGCAGTGGTGGGGGTTGGGGGGGCACTGAAGCTTTCTTT.

The chain has TRBV29-1 and TRBJ2-1; 10 bases agree with TRBD2. The CDR3 runs to 18 residues. J was trimmed by 4 bases and V by 1 base; bases with no gene match: 13. Germline loops: CDR1 SQVTM, CDR2 ANQGSEA. The CDR3 spells CSVEGGLAGVAGYNEQFF. The DNA for the CDR3 is TGCAGCGTTGAAGGAGGGCTAGCGGGAGTGGCGGGATACAATGAGCAGTTCTTC.

This clonotype was seen a handful of times. The CDR3 loop is CASSPPPGQGNQPQHF. The CDR3 nucleotides are TGTGCCAGCAGCCCTCCCCCGGGACAGGGCAATCAGCCCCAGCATTTT. The gene calls are TRBV12-3 or TRBV12-4 and TRBJ1-5; 8 bases map to TRBD1. J was trimmed by 2 bases and V by 6 bases; bases with no gene match: 9. This CDR3 is built from 16 residues.

The rearrangement links TRBV2 to TRBJ2-7; 9 nucleotides line up with TRBD1. CDR1 is SNHLY and CDR2 is FYNNEI in the germline V gene. V lost 6 bases and J lost 7; bases outside the gene matches: 7. The CDR3 consists of 13 residues. In nucleotides, the CDR3 is TGTGCCAGCAGGGGACAGGGTACGGGAGAGCAGTACTTC. Translation: CASRGQGTGEQYF.

The genes are TRBV5-1 and TRBJ2-1; D may be TRBD1 (6 bases). With 0 bases removed from V and 5 bases from J, the gap between germline ends came to 21 bases. CDR3 length: 18 residues. Germline assignment: CDR1 SGHRS and CDR2 YFSETQ. Here the CDR3 DNA reads TGCGCCAGCAGCTTGGATCGTGGACAGCCTCGAATCCACAATGAGCAGTTCTTC. Protein sequence: CASSLDRGQPRIHNEQFF.